This TCR beta chain is from a study of T cell clones after liver transplantation. Study-level background: Third-party-reactive TCRbeta sequences from pre-transplant mixed lymphocyte reactions served as antigen-independent comparators. Three of eight recipients were HCV-positive; others had non-autoimmune, non-viral indications.

Germline V lookup: CDR1 SQVTM, CDR2 ANQGSEA. V lost 8 bases to trimming and J lost 7 bases, with 16 bases between them. This CDR3 is built from 12 residues. As for this clone: Antigen: not known.

Using immunoSEQ multiplex PCR, the repertoire was profiled, and TCRdb retains in-frame clones only, with some absent. Here the sample spans approximately 71,000 clones, 80% to 95% being singletons. Findings of the study overall: These preliminary findings come from unstandardized post-transplant sampling times.

The rearrangement links TRBV29-1 to TRBJ2-3; no definite D call. The sequences come from CD4+ T cells from blood, collected roughly 25 months after liver transplant. The sequence came from a human patient who received a liver transplant. Some T cells may be provided by the graft donor. In nucleotides, the CDR3 is TGCAGCTCACCACCCCAGAGCTATACGCAGTATTTT. Translated: CSSPPQSYTQYF.